This T cell receptor beta chain is drawn from a study of response to subunit inactivated influenza vaccine. Points from the study as a whole: Authors suggested each seasonal flu vaccination may recruit only limited numbers of new T cells.

TCRdb itself ran the RT-PCR reads through MiXCR, one entry per CDR3 protein. The table lists about 540,000 distinct CDR3 sequences, approximately 24% of them singletons. The V end lost 6 bases, the J end lost 6 bases, and 21 bases lay between the germline ends. Germline assignment: CDR1 MDHEN and CDR2 SYDVKM. This CDR3 contains 16 residues. This clonotype appeared a few times. Antigen unknown. The sample was also linked to a second study, of T cells expressing NK-cell markers. That paper adds: With UMIs, 5'RACE template switching was used to make TCR beta cDNA. Several donors' CD3+CD56-NKG2C+ cells were dominated by the same clonotypes. Whether expanded NKG2C-expressing T cell clones recognize HCMV is unknown.

The rearrangement uses TRBV28 and TRBJ1-5; D perhaps matches TRBD1 (6 bases). The TCR originated in a man over 45 who received an inactivated influenza vaccine. Sequenced here: CD4+ T cells sorted from PBMCs, sampled 12 days after vaccination. The DNA for the CDR3 is TGTGCCAGCAGGCCGGGACACCAAACTCGGAGTCAGCCCCAGCATTTT. This translates into CASRPGHQTRSQPQHF.